This T cell receptor (beta chain) was documented in a study of cytomegalovirus exposure and HLA in healthy donors. Across the study: Around four fifths of 300 to 450 genotyped donors fell in the Caucasian-associated ancestry cluster.

This CDR3 region has 20 residues. The primer mix had 60 Vbeta and 13 Jbeta primers. Repertoires were generated with immunoSEQ multiplex PCR, while TCRdb's copy carries only in-frame clones and drops some. The data hold approximately 120,000 clones, with more than 9% observed a single time. The sequenced material came from PBMCs. The clonotype originates from a woman aged 18-30 years in good health and CMV-seropositive. The V and J genes are TRBV1 and TRBJ2-6; the D segment call TRBD2 is taken from the table without a DNA check. TRBV1 is an annotated pseudogene. The CDR3 is CTSSRARGPRGGAGANVLTF. DNA of the CDR3: TGCACCAGCAGCCGGGCAAGGGGCCCCCGGGGGGGTGCTGGGGCCAACGTCCTGACTTTC.